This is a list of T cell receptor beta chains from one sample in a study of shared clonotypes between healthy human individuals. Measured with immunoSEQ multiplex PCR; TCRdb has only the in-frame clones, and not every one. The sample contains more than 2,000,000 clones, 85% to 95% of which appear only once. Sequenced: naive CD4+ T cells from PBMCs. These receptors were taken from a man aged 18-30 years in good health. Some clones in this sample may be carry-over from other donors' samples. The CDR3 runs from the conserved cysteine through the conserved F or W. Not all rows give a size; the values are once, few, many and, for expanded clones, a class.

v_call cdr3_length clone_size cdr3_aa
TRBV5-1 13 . CASSPLQDTIQYF
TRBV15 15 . CATSRDAGGPYEQYF
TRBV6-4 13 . CASSADGNTEAFF
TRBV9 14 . CASSSLGTGNTIYF
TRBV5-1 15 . CASSDRLAGKDTQYF
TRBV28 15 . CASSSGGISGETQYF
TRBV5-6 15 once CASSLPQASQETQYF
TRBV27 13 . CASSLDRDQPQHF
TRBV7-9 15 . CASSLGPSNTDTQYF
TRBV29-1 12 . CSVLTGLETQYF
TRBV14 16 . CASSQDPRTGRNTIYF
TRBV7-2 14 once CASSRDSSSYEQYF
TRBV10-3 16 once CAISESSGRYNTEAFF
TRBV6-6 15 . CASLIGQSNTGELFF
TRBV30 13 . CAWSVQGPEKLFF
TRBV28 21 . CASSLFPPRGTGVGTSGELYF
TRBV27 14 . CASSFWGGADTQYF
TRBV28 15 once CASSLPTPPTDTQYF
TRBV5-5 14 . CASSLTGGEGEQYF
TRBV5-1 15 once CASSPQSSVLTEQFF
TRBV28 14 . CASTLAGRNSPLHF
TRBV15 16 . CATSRDVQSSHYGYTF
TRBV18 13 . CASSPSGTYEQYF
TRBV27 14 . CASSSRESNTEAFF
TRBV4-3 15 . CASSQDPFLNTEAFF
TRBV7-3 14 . CASSLGASTYEQYF
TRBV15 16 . CATSRDRAERTYEQYF
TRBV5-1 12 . CASSESNYGYTF
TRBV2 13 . CASSDTGYAEAFF
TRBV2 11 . CASTGDTEAFF
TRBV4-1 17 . CASSQGRGGRYTGELFF
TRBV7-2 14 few CASTPDFARETQYF
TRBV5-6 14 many CASSPDGGAETQYF
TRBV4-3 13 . CASSQVRPGELFF
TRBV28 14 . CASVQGGVNTEAFF
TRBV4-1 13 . CASSPPPGDTQYF
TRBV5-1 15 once CASSQPTGSNTEAFF
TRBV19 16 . CASSTPRRGAGNTIYF
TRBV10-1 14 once CASSESDRAGEQYF
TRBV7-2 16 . CASSASGVGVYNEQFF
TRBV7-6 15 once CASSLGAGSYNEQFF
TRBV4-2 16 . CASSQGSAGVLETQYF
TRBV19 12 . CASSILGWKAFF
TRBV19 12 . CASGGWTDTQYF
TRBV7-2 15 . CASSRGGLNADTQYF
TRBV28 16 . CASTPPAGRVNTEAFF
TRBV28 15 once CASSAQGSSYNEQFF
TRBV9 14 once CASSVDSLNQPQHF
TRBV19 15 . CASRSGRLGDEKLFF
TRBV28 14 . CASSLGSYTGELFF
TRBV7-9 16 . CASSNIAGEGTGELFF